These 26 T cell receptor beta chains came from one sample sequenced in a study of T cell repertoires in cytomegalovirus infection. What these receptors recognize is not known. Each CDR3 protein is one row after TCRdb ran MiXCR on the reads. This sample has 650,000 to 850,000 distinct CDR3 sequences; 25% to 30% occur once, and the top ten carry around 13%. This sample comprised cultured CD8+ T cells from PBMCs, obtained from culture after CMV antigen stimulation. These receptors were taken from a human donor in good health (CMV status not recorded). Some clones in this sample may be carry-over from other donors' samples.

The chain links TRBV4-1 to TRBJ2-2, with 10 bases aligning to TRBD2. V was clipped by 1 base and J by 4 bases; unmatched bases: 6. CDR1 and CDR2 (germline): MGHRA, YSYEKL. This CDR3 region has 17 residues. Here the CDR3 reads CASSQVPAGGITGELFF. CDR3 DNA sequence: TGCGCCAGCAGCCAAGTTCCAGCGGGGGGGATCACCGGGGAGCTGTTTTTT.

Only one count was recorded for this clonotype. The CDR3 reads CASSLGPTTNYGYTF. The CDR3, as DNA: TGTGCCAGCAGCTTAGGGCCCACCACTAACTATGGCTACACCTTC. The rearrangement joins TRBV13 to TRBJ1-2; D unclear. From germline, CDR1 is PRHDT and CDR2 FYEKMQ (reference sequence). CDR3 length: 15 amino acids. Trimming cost V 0 bases and J 0 bases, with 8 bases left between them. The full variable domain, in which reference TRBV13 and TRBJ1-2 provide the parts outside the CDR3, is AAGVIQSPRHLIKEKRETATLKCYPIPRHDTVYWYQQGPGQDPQFLISFYEKMQSDKGSIPDRFSAQQFSDYHSELNMSSLELGDSALYFCASSLGPTTNYGYTFGSGTRLTVV.

This clonotype showed up just a few times. The chain uses TRBV6-1 and TRBJ1-1, with 8 bases lining up with TRBD1. The ends lost 6 bases at V and 5 bases at J; junction bases unmatched: 11. The CDR3 is 15 residues long. CDR1 and CDR2 (germline): MNHNS, SASEGT. This CDR3 is CASSYGQGLMTEAFF. The CDR3 coding sequence is TGTGCCAGCAGCTATGGACAGGGACTAATGACTGAAGCTTTCTTT.

Comments on this clonotype: The junction differs from germline at one of its ends, possibly a read error. V is TRBV7-6 and J is TRBJ2-7; 11 nucleotides line up with TRBD2. Germline V gene sequence: CDR1 SGHVS, CDR2 FNYEAQ. This CDR3 contains 15 residues. The CDR3 loop reads CAISSLAGGSYEQYF. CDR3 coding DNA: TGTGCCATCAGCTCCTTAGCGGGGGGGTCCTACGAGCAGTACTTC. Drawing the rest from reference TRBV7-6 and TRBJ2-7, the complete variable domain is GAGVSQSPRYKVTKRGQDVALRCDPISGHVSLYWYRQALGQGPEFLTYFNYEAQQDKSGLPNDRFSAERPEGSISTLTIQRTEQRDSAMYRCAISSLAGGSYEQYFGPGTRLTVT.

The chain recombines TRBV6-2 or TRBV6-3 with TRBJ2-7; D perhaps matches TRBD1 (6 bases). This CDR3 is built from 11 residues. V dropped 6 bases and J dropped 3 bases, with 6 bases sitting between them. Germline values: CDR1 MNHEY, CDR2 SVGEGT. CDR3 sequence: CASRDSYEQYV. CDR3 sequence (DNA): TGTGCCAGCAGGGACAGCTACGAGCAGTACGTC.

This clonotype was seen repeatedly, ten times or more. The chain joins TRBV12-5 to TRBJ2-1; D possibly corresponds to TRBD2 (6 bases). V dropped 7 bases and J dropped 8 bases, with 12 bases sitting between them. The CDR3 consists of 12 residues. The germline gives CDR1 LGHNT, CDR2 FRNRAP. DNA for the CDR3: TGTGCTAGTGCCATGGGAGGCCATGAGCAGTTCTTC. Its protein product is CASAMGGHEQFF.

Worth noting for this clonotype: Relative to the germline gene, one junction end is altered; a read error may explain this. V is TRBV9 and J is TRBJ2-1; D may be TRBD1 (6 bases). Germline V lookup: CDR1 SGDLS, CDR2 YYNGEE. The CDR3 consists of 9 residues. CDR3 nucleotides: TGTGCCAGCAGCGTAACGGACAGCTTC. Translated, it gives CASSVTDSF.

This clonotype was detected only a few times. The chain couples TRBV11-3 to TRBJ2-3; TRBD2 agrees at 10 bases. The CDR3 consists of 18 residues. Unmatched junction bases numbered 11, after V lost 2 bases and J lost 3 bases. CDR1 and CDR2 (germline): SGHNT, YENEEA. The CDR3 is CASSLTDGAGGPTDTQYF. The CDR3 DNA reads as TGTGCCAGCAGCTTAACGGACGGAGCGGGGGGGCCGACAGATACGCAGTATTTT.

This clonotype was counted only a few times. The chain is built from TRBV14 and TRBJ1-1, with 7 bases that match TRBD1. V shed 7 bases and J 3 bases; nucleotides not matched to a gene: 8. CDR3 length equals 14 residues. Germline lookup yields CDR1 SGHDN and CDR2 FVKESK. The chain's CDR3 is CASTLGGLDTEAFF. As DNA, the CDR3 is TGTGCCAGCACCTTAGGGGGCCTGGACACTGAAGCTTTCTTT.

This clonotype came up a few times. The chain has TRBV7-9 and TRBJ2-3, with D maybe TRBD2 (6 bases). V lost 4 bases and J 6 bases, leaving 20 bases between the germline ends. In germline, CDR1 is SEHNR, CDR2 FQNEAQ (reference sequence). The CDR3 is made up of 16 amino acids. The CDR3 DNA is TGTGCCAGCAGCTCCCCGATGGACTACCCTCCGGATACGCAGTATTTT. Residues: CASSSPMDYPPDTQYF.

The gene calls are TRBV7-9 and TRBJ1-4, with 12 bases lining up with TRBD1. V lost 5 bases, J lost 8 bases, and 6 bases stayed unmatched. Germline CDR1 and CDR2: SEHNR and FQNEAQ (reference sequence). The CDR3 covers 15 residues. The CDR3 nucleotides read TGTGCCAGCAGCGATCGGGACAGGGGGCGAGAAAAACTGTTTTTT. The encoded protein is CASSDRDRGREKLFF.

The CDR3 loop is CASSRRWTGDGYTF. Written as DNA, the CDR3 is TGTGCCAGCAGCCGACGGTGGACAGGGGATGGCTACACCTTC. The gene calls are TRBV11-1 and TRBJ1-2, with 9 bases identical to TRBD1. Trimming took 5 bases from V and 6 from J; bases not matched to a gene: 7. The germline V gene has CDR1 SGHAT and CDR2 FQDESV (reference sequence). The CDR3 contains 14 residues.

This clonotype has a handful of counts. The J gene is TRBJ2-3, the V gene TRBV6-5, with 7 bases that match TRBD1. The trim removed 2 bases at V and 3 bases at J, leaving 14 bases unmatched. Germline-derived CDR1 and CDR2 are MNHEY and SVGAGI. The CDR3 spans 18 residues. The CDR3 spells CASSYGLPTGMLTDTQYF. The CDR3 DNA sequence: TGTGCCAGCAGTTACGGCTTGCCGACAGGGATGTTGACAGATACGCAGTATTTT.

This chain joins TRBV7-9 and TRBJ2-7, with 10 bases that match TRBD1. Germline values: CDR1 SEHNR, CDR2 FQNEAQ (reference sequence). The trim removed 8 bases at V and 3 bases at J, leaving 10 bases unmatched. The CDR3 totals 15 residues. The CDR3 reads CASSMGDRGYYEQYF. The DNA of the CDR3 is TGTGCCAGCTCCATGGGGGACAGGGGATACTACGAGCAGTACTTC.

This clonotype was observed at least ten times. The V call is TRBV7-2, the J call TRBJ1-5; 8 bases line up with TRBD1. Germline CDR1 reads SGHTA; CDR2 reads FQGNSA. The CDR3 loop spans 16 amino acids. Trimming removed 1 base from V and 5 bases from J; junction bases left unmatched: 7. This chain's CDR3 is CASSLERAGGDQPQHF. CDR3 DNA: TGTGCCAGCAGCTTAGAAAGGGCAGGGGGCGATCAGCCCCAGCATTTT. The complete variable domain, with remaining parts taken from reference TRBV7-2 and TRBJ1-5, reads GAGVSQSPSNKVTEKGKDVELRCDPISGHTALYWYRQSLGQGLEFLIYFQGNSAPDKSGLPSDRFSAERTGGSVSTLTIQRTQQEDSAVYLCASSLERAGGDQPQHFGDGTRLSIL.

This clonotype has only a few counts. The V call is TRBV4-1, the J call TRBJ2-2; D unclear. Per germline, CDR1 MGHRA and CDR2 YSYEKL. Trimming took 1 base from V and 7 from J, leaving 7 bases between them. The CDR3 has 13 amino acids. In nucleotides, the CDR3 is TGCGCCAGCAGCCAAGGGGTCCTCGGGGAGCTGTTTTTT. As protein: CASSQGVLGELFF.

The genes are TRBV11-2 and TRBJ1-1; D perhaps matches TRBD1 (6 bases). CDR3 length equals 15 residues. CDR1 is SGHAT, CDR2 FQNNGV, per germline. Trimming stripped 6 bases from V and 11 bases from J, with 25 bases between. CDR3 bases: TGTGCCAGCAGAAGCAGGGGCGACCTTACCAGCTGGGCTTTCTTT. Encoded protein: CASRSRGDLTSWAFF.

In its sample, this clonotype was seen once. The chain has TRBV15 and TRBJ1-1; the D is unclear. Trimming stripped 1 base from V and 3 bases from J, with 3 bases between. The germline V gene encodes CDR1 LNHNV and CDR2 YYDKDF (reference sequence). This CDR3 spans 12 amino acids. The CDR3 coding sequence is TGTGCCACCAGCAGAGTAGACACTGAAGCTTTCTTT. It translates to CATSRVDTEAFF. Using reference TRBV15 and TRBJ1-1 for the parts outside the CDR3, the full variable domain is DAMVIQNPRYQVTQFGKPVTLSCSQTLNHNVMYWYQQKSSQAPKLLFHYYDKDFNNEADTPDNFQSRRPNTSFCFLDIRSPGLGDTAMYLCATSRVDTEAFFGQGTRLTVV.

The sample holds many counts of this clonotype. This chain connects TRBV12-3 or TRBV12-4 to TRBJ1-2; D unresolved. The length of the CDR3 is 13 residues. V lost 5 bases and J 4 bases, leaving 11 bases between the germline ends. The CDR3 region is CASSDRVAYGYTF. In nucleotides, the CDR3 is TGTGCCAGCAGTGATAGGGTAGCCTATGGCTACACCTTC.

The chain recombines TRBV6-8 with TRBJ1-1; TRBD1 is a possible D gene (5 bases). Germline loops: CDR1 MNHGY, CDR2 SAAAGT. The CDR3 extends over 13 amino acids. The V end lost 7 bases, the J end lost 0 bases, and 9 bases lay between the germline ends. The CDR3 region has the DNA TGTGCCAGCACCCTGACAGTGAACACTGAAGCTTTCTTT. Amino acids: CASTLTVNTEAFF.

J is TRBJ1-5 and V is TRBV6-8, with TRBD1 as a possible D gene (5 bases). Trimming removed 1 base at V and 4 bases at J, with 8 bases between. CDR1 and CDR2 (germline): MNHGY, SAAAGT. CDR3 length: 14 residues. The CDR3 spells CASSYFGQNQPQHF. CDR3 nucleotides: TGTGCCAGCAGTTACTTTGGACAAAATCAGCCCCAGCATTTT.

There are many counts of this clonotype. The rearrangement uses TRBV7-8 and TRBJ1-1, with D uncertain. This CDR3 has 13 amino acids. Deletions cut 8 bases from V and 6 bases from J, with 16 bases between. The germline CDR1 and CDR2 sequences are SGHVS and FQNEAQ. CDR3 sequence reads: CASFLPIPPEAFF. The CDR3 coding sequence is TGTGCCAGCTTTTTACCCATCCCACCTGAAGCTTTCTTT.

The chain employs TRBV7-6 and TRBJ2-3; TRBD2 matches 11 bases. V lost 5 bases and J lost 2; bases outside the gene matches: 6. CDR3 length: 16 residues. CDR1 and CDR2 (germline): SGHVS, FNYEAQ. CDR3 protein: CASSDVAGGPTDTQYF. CDR3 DNA sequence: TGTGCCAGCAGCGATGTAGCGGGGGGGCCCACAGATACGCAGTATTTT.

This clonotype was counted only a few times. V gene TRBV7-9 combines with J gene TRBJ1-5, with D uncertain. CDR1 and CDR2 from the germline V gene are SEHNR and FQNEAQ (reference sequence). Between the trimmed V and J ends, which lost 4 bases and 0 bases, there was a span of 13 bases. This CDR3 is 16 amino acids long. The CDR3 bases are TGTGCCAGCAGCTATACGGACGGTGATAGCAATCAGCCCCAGCATTTT. It is translated as CASSYTDGDSNQPQHF.

Note on this clonotype: Mismatch with germline at one junction end may stem from a read error. This chain links TRBV6-5 with TRBJ1-2; weak D call: TRBD1 (5 bases). The germline gives CDR1 MNHEY, CDR2 SVGAGI. This CDR3 has 15 amino acids. The chain's CDR3 is CASSHSGRGFYGYTF. The DNA of the CDR3 is TGTGCCAGCAGTCACTCGGGGAGGGGTTTCTATGGCTACACCTTC.

This clonotype was observed a few times. V gene TRBV9 combines with J gene TRBJ2-1; no firm D call. The germline V gene has CDR1 SGDLS and CDR2 YYNGEE. The ends were cut back, 4 bases at V and 8 bases at J, with 16 bases in the middle. The CDR3 is 14 amino acids. As DNA, the CDR3 is TGTGCCAGCAGCCTTAGACCCGCTCGCGATGAGCAGTTCTTC. Translated: CASSLRPARDEQFF. The full variable domain, its missing parts supplied by reference TRBV9 and TRBJ2-1, is DSGVTQTPKHLITATGQRVTLRCSPRSGDLSVYWYQQSLDQGLQFLIQYYNGEERAKGNILERFSAQQFPDLHSELNLSSLELGDSALYFCASSLRPARDEQFFGPGTRLTVL.